A few counts support the clone carrying this T cell receptor (beta chain). Its antigen is unidentified. This sample was taken from a study of beta chain features in type 1 diabetes. Points from the study as a whole: Among patients with Type 1 diabetes, TCRB CDR3s were moderately but significantly shorter in every one of the four CD4+ subsets.

The authors reverse transcribed all of the isolated RNA, so sequencing captured expressed TCRB transcripts. The method was immunoSEQ multiplex PCR; TCRdb's version includes in-frame clones alone and lacks a portion of them. The data show a few hundred thousand clones, around 15% seen once. In all sorted populations, purity surpassed 95%. The sequence came from a woman aged 18-30 years in good health. Sequencing was performed on naive CD4+ T cells from blood.

The CDR3 DNA sequence: TGTGCCAGCTCTGGGACTAGCGGGCCTTACAATGAGCAGTTCTTC. Residues: CASSGTSGPYNEQFF. The chain is built from TRBV11-3 and TRBJ2-1, with 12 nucleotides matching TRBD2. The CDR3 runs 15 residues. V lost 8 bases, J lost 4 bases, and 6 bases stayed unmatched. Germline CDR1 reads SGHNT; CDR2 reads YENEEA.